These T cell receptor beta chains were read from a single sample in a study of T cell responses to AZD1222 COVID-19 vaccine. The method was immunoSEQ multiplex PCR; TCRdb's version includes in-frame clones alone and lacks a portion of them. Of approximately 220,000 clones listed, approximately 94% are singletons. The sample here was peripheral blood, taken on day 0 of MenACWY control vaccination. Receptors originate from an adult in good health. CDR3s include the opening cysteine and the closing phenylalanine or tryptophan. D genes are given only for firm matches. A row's size may be missing; if present it is once, few, many or a size class.

>TRBV7-3|TRBJ1-1|NA|NA
CASSLGAGSSEAFF
TGTGCCAGCAGCTTAGGTGCGGGGTCCAGTGAAGCTTTCTTT
>TRBV10-3|TRBJ2-5|NA|TRBD2
CAISEWSGGAGETQYF
TGTGCCATCAGTGAGTGGAGCGGGGGGGCCGGGGAGACCCAGTACTTC
>TRBV28|TRBJ1-3|NA|NA
CASTGSSGNTIYF
TGTGCCAGCACAGGGAGTTCTGGAAACACCATATATTTT
>TRBV28|TRBJ1-2|NA|NA
CASSRGLENYGYTF
TGTGCCAGCAGCCGGGGACTGGAGAACTATGGCTACACCTTC
>TRBV10-3|TRBJ2-1|NA|TRBD2
CAISTTSGGHNEQFF
TGTGCCATCAGTACGACTAGCGGGGGCCACAATGAGCAGTTCTTC
>TRBV6-1|TRBJ1-2|NA|TRBD1
CASSEVPATGGRGGYTF
TGTGCCAGCAGTGAAGTTCCCGCGACAGGGGGCCGTGGTGGCTACACCTTC
>TRBV7-2|TRBJ1-2|NA|NA
CASRRGSIPYGYTF
TGTGCCAGCAGAAGAGGGAGTATTCCCTATGGCTACACCTTC
>TRBV4-1|TRBJ1-1|NA|NA
CASSQGVRPATEAFF
TGCGCCAGCAGCCAAGGAGTCAGGCCTGCCACTGAAGCTTTCTTT
>TRBV27|TRBJ1-1|NA|TRBD1
CASIRDRGARNTEAFF
TGTGCCAGCATTCGGGACAGGGGCGCCAGAAACACTGAAGCTTTCTTT
>TRBV7-9|TRBJ2-7|NA|TRBD2
CASSLGTTRPHEQYF
TGTGCCAGCAGCTTGGGGACTACCCGGCCCCACGAGCAGTACTTC
>TRBV7-8|TRBJ2-5|NA|TRBD1
CASSLVRTGFKETQYF
TGTGCCAGCAGCTTGGTGAGGACAGGGTTCAAAGAGACCCAGTACTTC
>TRBV9|TRBJ2-7|NA|TRBD1
CASSVGGQGGEQYF
TGTGCCAGCAGCGTAGGAGGACAGGGAGGCGAGCAGTACTTC
>TRBV30|TRBJ1-6|NA|TRBD1
CAWSAPGTGGSPLHF
TGTGCCTGGAGTGCTCCCGGGACAGGGGGATCACCCCTCCACTTT
>TRBV3-1/TRBV3-2|TRBJ1-2|NA|NA
CASSQDWGGDYGYTF
TGTGCCAGCAGCCAAGATTGGGGGGGAGACTATGGCTACACCTTC
>TRBV6-5|TRBJ1-1|NA|TRBD1
CASPSDRVNTEAFF
TGTGCCAGCCCTTCCGACAGGGTGAACACTGAAGCTTTCTTT
>TRBV5-8|TRBJ1-5|NA|NA
CASSLRGERNQPQHF
TGTGCCAGCAGCTTGCGGGGGGAACGCAATCAGCCCCAGCATTTT
>TRBV5-1|TRBJ1-4|NA|NA
CASSPMTATNEKLFF
TGCGCCAGCAGCCCCATGACTGCAACTAATGAAAAACTGTTTTTT
>TRBV7-8|TRBJ2-7|NA|NA
CASSPRTGSYEQYF
TGTGCCAGCAGCCCCCGTACGGGCTCCTACGAGCAGTACTTC
>TRBV10-3|TRBJ1-1|NA|NA
CAISVQAQNTEAFF
TGTGCCATCAGTGTACAGGCTCAGAACACTGAAGCTTTCTTT
>TRBV12-3/TRBV12-4|TRBJ1-2|NA|NA
CASRGPGDYGYTF
TGTGCCAGCAGGGGGCCCGGGGACTATGGCTACACCTTC
>TRBV11-2|TRBJ1-1|NA|NA
CASSLKGNTEAFF
TGTGCCAGCAGCTTAAAGGGGAACACTGAAGCTTTCTTT
>TRBV19|TRBJ2-1|NA|TRBD1
CASSQGAGNEQFF
TGTGCCAGTTCTCAGGGGGCGGGCAATGAGCAGTTCTTC
>TRBV28|TRBJ2-7|NA|NA
CASTPQGRFYEQYF
TGTGCCAGCACCCCGCAGGGGCGCTTCTACGAGCAGTACTTC
>TRBV19|TRBJ2-2|NA|TRBD1
CASSIGLQQGVGGELFF
TGTGCCAGTAGTATAGGCCTCCAACAGGGGGTGGGCGGGGAGCTGTTTTTT
>TRBV7-2|TRBJ2-4|NA|NA
CASSLDGPWGAKNIQYF
TGTGCCAGCAGCTTAGACGGTCCATGGGGGGCCAAAAACATTCAGTACTTC
>TRBV29-1|TRBJ1-1|NA|NA
CSVGVSLNTEAFF
TGCAGCGTTGGGGTATCTTTGAACACTGAAGCTTTCTTT
>TRBV12-3/TRBV12-4|TRBJ1-1|once|NA
CASTGWYTEAFF
TGTGCCAGCACAGGGTGGTACACTGAAGCTTTCTTT
>TRBV11-3|TRBJ2-7|NA|TRBD2
CASSFSGGAYEQYF
TGTGCCAGCAGCTTTAGCGGGGGGGCCTACGAGCAGTACTTC
>TRBV28|TRBJ1-2|NA|NA
CASSSGVRGYTF
TGTGCCAGCAGCTCGGGGGTACGTGGCTACACCTTC
>TRBV4-3|TRBJ2-2|NA|NA
CASSQGPRGLNTGELFF
TGCGCCAGCAGCCAAGGGCCGAGGGGGTTGAACACCGGGGAGCTGTTTTTT
>TRBV28|TRBJ1-4|once|NA
CASSSGLNEKLFF
TGTGCCAGCAGTTCAGGGCTTAATGAAAAACTGTTTTTT
>TRBV27|TRBJ2-3|NA|NA
CASSPTLRDTQYF
TGTGCCAGCAGTCCGACCTTAAGGGATACGCAGTATTTT
>TRBV2|TRBJ1-2|NA|TRBD1
CASSITGVSGYTF
TGTGCCAGCAGTATAACAGGGGTGAGCGGCTACACCTTC
>TRBV30|TRBJ1-2|once|NA
CAWDSPGLANYGYTF
TGTGCCTGGGACAGCCCCGGGCTGGCCAACTATGGCTACACCTTC
>TRBV9|TRBJ1-6|NA|NA
CASSVVRRVGRF
TGTGCCAGCAGCGTAGTCAGGCGGGTCGGGAGATTT
>TRBV7-9|TRBJ1-1|NA|NA
CASSMYGAEAFF
TGTGCCAGCAGCATGTACGGGGCTGAAGCTTTCTTT
>TRBV18|TRBJ1-1|NA|NA
CASSHGSWGNTEAFF
TGTGCCAGCTCACATGGGTCGTGGGGGAACACTGAAGCTTTCTTT
>TRBV6-2/TRBV6-3|TRBJ1-2|NA|TRBD1
CASSRGTGAAGYTF
TGTGCCAGCAGTCGCGGGACAGGGGCGGCTGGCTACACCTTC
>TRBV27|TRBJ1-5|NA|NA
CASSPLEGVGNQPQHF
TGTGCCAGCAGTCCACTCGAGGGGGTAGGCAATCAGCCCCAGCATTTT
>TRBV10-3|TRBJ2-1|NA|NA
CAISLNGRGNSNEQFF
TGTGCCATCAGTTTAAACGGGCGGGGAAACTCCAATGAGCAGTTCTTC
>TRBV19|TRBJ1-2|NA|NA
CASSIDYEDYTF
TGTGCCAGTAGTATAGATTATGAAGACTACACCTTC
>TRBV29-1|TRBJ2-3|NA|TRBD1
CSVRDRGSTDTQYF
TGCAGCGTCCGGGACAGGGGGTCCACAGATACGCAGTATTTT